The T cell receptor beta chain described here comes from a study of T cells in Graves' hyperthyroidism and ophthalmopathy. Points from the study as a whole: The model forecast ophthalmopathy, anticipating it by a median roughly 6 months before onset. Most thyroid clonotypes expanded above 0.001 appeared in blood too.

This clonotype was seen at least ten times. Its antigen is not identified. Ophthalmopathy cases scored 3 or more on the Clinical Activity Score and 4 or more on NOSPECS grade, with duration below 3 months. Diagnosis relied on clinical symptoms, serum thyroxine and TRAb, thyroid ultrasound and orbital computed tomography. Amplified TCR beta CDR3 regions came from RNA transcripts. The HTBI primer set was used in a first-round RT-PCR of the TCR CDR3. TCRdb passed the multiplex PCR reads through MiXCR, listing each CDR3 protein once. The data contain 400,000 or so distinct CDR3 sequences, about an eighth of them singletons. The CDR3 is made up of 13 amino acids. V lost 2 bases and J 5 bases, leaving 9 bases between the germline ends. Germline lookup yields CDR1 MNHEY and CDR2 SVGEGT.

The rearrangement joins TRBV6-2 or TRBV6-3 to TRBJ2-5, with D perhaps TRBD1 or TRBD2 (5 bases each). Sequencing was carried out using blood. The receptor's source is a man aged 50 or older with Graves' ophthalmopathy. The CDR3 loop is CASSYRGFETQYF. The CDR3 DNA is TGTGCCAGCAGTTACCGGGGCTTCGAGACCCAGTACTTC.